A single T cell receptor beta chain is shown here with its context. Its specificity is not known. Profiling relied on immunoSEQ multiplex PCR, and the TCRdb table lists in-frame clones only, not all of them. The table has 9,500 to 12,000 clones, roughly four fifths seen once. With V trimmed by 2 bases and J by 0 bases, 6 bases remained unmatched. The CDR3 is made up of 18 amino acids. Germline-derived CDR1 and CDR2 are LNHNV and YYDKDF (reference sequence). The data are from a study of OX40 agonist ivuxolimab in advanced cancers. Whole-study findings and limits: Certain nonresponders likewise exhibited a low normalized T-cell clonal expansion.

The chain is built from TRBV15 and TRBJ2-6; 8 bases are a match to TRBD1. The source is an adult with an advanced solid tumor such as melanoma, head and neck, liver or kidney cancer. This material consisted of CD4+ or CD8+ T cells sorted from blood, taken in a trial of the OX40 agonist ivuxolimab. The CDR3 protein is CATSRTRDRSSGANVLTF. The CDR3 DNA follows: TGTGCCACCAGCAGAACCCGGGACAGGTCCTCTGGGGCCAACGTCCTGACTTTC.